Listed below are T cell receptor beta chains from one sample, sequenced in a study of cytomegalovirus exposure and HLA in healthy donors. Here immunoSEQ multiplex PCR was the method, and the copy in TCRdb shows in-frame clones only, minus some. The sample includes some 90,000 clones, around 67% of them seen just once. The sample comprised PBMCs. Receptor source: a man in his forties or fifties in good health and CMV-seronegative. Both conserved end residues are part of each CDR3. D genes are given only for firm matches. For some rows the clone size is stated as once, few or many, or as a class when expanded; others skip it.

.,.,TRBJ1-1,TRBV6-5,CASSMRDDTEAFF,TGTGCCAGCTCTATGAGGGATGACACTGAAGCTTTCTTT
.,.,TRBJ1-5,TRBV28,CASDRSSNQPQHF,TGTGCCAGCGACAGGTCTAGCAATCAGCCCCAGCATTTT
few,.,TRBJ1-1,TRBV20-1,CSASSIEAFF,TGCAGTGCTTCCTCTATTGAAGCTTTCTTT
.,TRBD1,TRBJ1-2,TRBV7-2,CASSLGTGLNYGYTF,TGTGCCAGCAGCTTAGGGACAGGTCTTAACTATGGCTACACCTTC
.,.,TRBJ1-4,TRBV28,CASSLWRGEKLFF,TGTGCCAGCAGTTTATGGCGGGGTGAAAAACTGTTTTTT
once,TRBD1,TRBJ1-2,TRBV7-9,CASSLLLDRAGYTF,TGTGCCAGCAGCTTACTGCTAGACAGGGCTGGCTACACCTTC
.,.,TRBJ1-3,TRBV10-2,CASSDRARGSGNTIYF,TGCGCCAGCAGTGATCGGGCGCGGGGCTCTGGAAACACCATATATTTT
.,TRBD1,TRBJ1-2,TRBV11-2,CASSLSGGVYGYTF,TGTGCCAGCAGCTTGTCAGGGGGCGTCTATGGCTACACCTTC
.,.,TRBJ1-6,TRBV5-4,CASSLGGGKGNSPLHF,TGTGCCAGCAGCTTGGGAGGGGGAAAAGGGAATTCACCCCTCCACTTT
.,.,TRBJ1-2,TRBV5-4,CASSLDRESYGYTF,TGTGCCAGCAGCCTCGACAGAGAGTCCTATGGCTACACCTTC
.,.,TRBJ2-3,TRBV7-2,CASSLSADTQYF,TGTGCCAGCAGCCTGTCCGCAGATACGCAGTATTTT
.,TRBD1,TRBJ2-3,TRBV5-1,CASRQGARGSFDTQYF,TGCGCCAGTAGACAGGGGGCCCGCGGGAGTTTCGATACGCAGTATTTT
.,.,TRBJ2-7,TRBV7-9,CASSSPGTSPYEQYF,TGTGCCAGCAGCTCACCAGGGACTTCCCCCTACGAGCAGTACTTC
.,TRBD1,TRBJ1-1,TRBV6-5,CASSYEGASTEAFF,TGTGCCAGCAGTTACGAGGGGGCGAGTACTGAAGCTTTCTTT
.,.,TRBJ1-5,TRBV7-8,CASSLLDPGQRLYSNQPQHF,TGTGCCAGCAGTCTCCTGGACCCGGGACAACGGCTTTATAGCAATCAGCCCCAGCATTTT
.,TRBD2,TRBJ2-7,TRBV6-5,CASRSGGLGYEQYF,TGTGCCAGCAGAAGCGGGGGGCTAGGCTACGAGCAGTACTTC
.,.,TRBJ2-6,TRBV5-4,CASSLGGISGANVLTF,TGTGCCAGCAGCTTGGGCGGTATCTCTGGGGCCAACGTCCTGACTTTC
once,TRBD2,TRBJ2-7,TRBV2,CASSGTSGTSSYEQYF,TGTGCCAGCAGCGGTACTAGCGGGACCTCCTCCTACGAGCAGTACTTC
.,.,TRBJ2-2,TRBV7-2,CASSLSYTGELFF,TGTGCCAGCAGCCTCAGTTACACCGGGGAGCTGTTTTTT
.,TRBD1,TRBJ2-5,TRBV29-1,CSVKGQGETQYF,TGCAGCGTTAAAGGACAGGGGGAGACCCAGTACTTC
few,TRBD1,TRBJ1-6,TRBV18,CASSPVGTGGFGSPLHF,TGTGCCAGCTCACCAGTGGGGACAGGGGGCTTCGGTTCACCCCTCCACTTT
few,.,TRBJ1-2,TRBV6-1,CASGYRTVYGYTF,TGTGCCAGCGGCTATAGGACAGTCTATGGCTACACCTTC
few,.,TRBJ2-3,TRBV27,CASSLQGTADTQYF,TGTGCCAGCAGTTTACAGGGGACCGCAGATACGCAGTATTTT
once,TRBD2,TRBJ2-3,TRBV4-1,CASSQEDSGGESDTQYF,TGCGCCAGCAGCCAAGAAGATAGCGGGGGCGAATCAGATACGCAGTATTTT
.,.,TRBJ2-7,TRBV14,CASSQDATGFLIFEQYF,TGTGCCAGCAGCCAAGACGCGACAGGCTTTTTGATCTTCGAGCAGTACTTC
.,TRBD2,TRBJ2-7,TRBV6-5,CASSLRLAATYEQYF,TGTGCCAGCAGTTTGCGACTAGCGGCCACCTACGAGCAGTACTTC
once,.,TRBJ1-5,TRBV28,CASSFLSGANQPQHF,TGTGCCAGCAGTTTCTTGTCAGGGGCCAATCAGCCCCAGCATTTT
once,TRBD1,TRBJ2-7,TRBV19,CASSMIGQAYEQYF,TGTGCCAGTAGTATGATAGGACAGGCTTACGAGCAGTACTTC
few,TRBD1,TRBJ2-1,TRBV28,CASSVAGTGRNEQFF,TGTGCCAGCAGTGTCGCCGGGACAGGGCGTAATGAGCAGTTCTTC
.,TRBD1,TRBJ2-7,TRBV6-6,CASSYPGQGRTYEQYF,TGTGCCAGCAGTTACCCTGGACAGGGGAGAACCTACGAGCAGTACTTC
.,.,TRBJ2-3,TRBV4-2,CASSQDPWRDTDTQYF,TGTGCCAGCAGCCAAGACCCTTGGAGGGACACAGATACGCAGTATTTT
.,.,TRBJ2-3,TRBV18,CASSQRTDTQYF,TGTGCCAGCTCACAGAGAACAGATACGCAGTATTTT
few,.,TRBJ2-7,TRBV10-3,CAPSGYEQYF,TGTGCCCCGTCCGGCTACGAGCAGTACTTC
.,TRBD1,TRBJ1-1,TRBV18,CASSPRQGVDTEAFF,TGTGCCAGCTCACCCCGACAGGGAGTAGACACTGAAGCTTTCTTT
few,TRBD1,TRBJ1-2,TRBV27,CASSLFRGRLGGYTF,TGTGCCAGCAGTCTCTTCAGGGGGCGCTTAGGAGGCTACACCTTC
.,.,TRBJ2-7,TRBV6-5,CASSPGLVSYEQYF,TGTGCCAGCAGTCCCGGACTGGTCTCCTACGAGCAGTACTTC
.,.,TRBJ2-2,TRBV27,CASSRGWAGELFF,TGTGCCAGCAGCAGGGGTTGGGCCGGGGAGCTGTTTTTT
once,TRBD1,TRBJ2-2,TRBV19,CASSSYLGTGNAGELFF,TGTGCCAGTAGTTCCTACCTCGGGACAGGGAACGCCGGGGAGCTGTTTTTT
.,.,TRBJ2-7,TRBV18,CASSPERFYEQYF,TGTGCCAGCTCACCCGAGCGGTTCTACGAGCAGTACTTC
.,.,TRBJ1-1,TRBV5-5,CASSLARNTEAFF,TGTGCCAGCAGCTTGGCCAGGAACACTGAAGCTTTCTTT
once,TRBD1,TRBJ1-5,TRBV28,CASSLPRTGAFGQPQHF,TGTGCCAGCAGTTTACCGCGGACAGGGGCCTTTGGTCAGCCCCAGCATTTT